This TCR beta chain was sequenced in a study of blood T cells in healthy people across ages. For the second PCR, which ran for roughly 6 to 11 cycles, a sample-barcoded 5' primer and a J-beta primer mix were used. TCRdb re-analysed the 5' RACE reads in MiXCR, keeping a single row per CDR3 protein. The sample consists of 800,000 or so distinct CDR3 sequences, about 62% of them appearing once. Trimming cost V 3 bases and J 1 base, with 13 bases left between them. The germline V gene encodes CDR1 DFQATT and CDR2 SNEGSKA (reference sequence). The CDR3 runs to 14 residues. The chain has TRBV20-1 and TRBJ2-7; possible D gene TRBD2, 6 bases. Specimen: blood. The sequence was obtained from a man aged 25-45 years in good health. The CDR3 here is CSASRDLRSYEQYF. CDR3 bases: TGCAGTGCTAGCCGGGACTTAAGGTCCTACGAGCAGTACTTC.